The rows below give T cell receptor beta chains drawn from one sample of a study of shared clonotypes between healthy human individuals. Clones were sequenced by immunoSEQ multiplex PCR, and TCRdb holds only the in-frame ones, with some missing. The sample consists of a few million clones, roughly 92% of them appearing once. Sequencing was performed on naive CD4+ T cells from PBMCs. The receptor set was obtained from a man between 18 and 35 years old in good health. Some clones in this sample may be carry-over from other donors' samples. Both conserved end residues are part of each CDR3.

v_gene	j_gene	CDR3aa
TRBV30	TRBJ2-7	CAWSFYSEEGQGAIGHYEQYF
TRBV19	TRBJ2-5	CASSRGFETQYF
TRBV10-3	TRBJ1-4	CAIASAGGKTNEKLFF
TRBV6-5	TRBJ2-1	CASSYAGEYNEQFF
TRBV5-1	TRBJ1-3	CASSPDRGSSGNTIYF
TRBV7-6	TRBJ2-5	CASSLDPETQYF
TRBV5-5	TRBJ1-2	CASSLVAGSGYTF
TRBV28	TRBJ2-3	CASKAFVDTQYF
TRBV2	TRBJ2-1	CASTRYWDRGQYNEQFF
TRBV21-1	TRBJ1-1	CASVEGASEAFF